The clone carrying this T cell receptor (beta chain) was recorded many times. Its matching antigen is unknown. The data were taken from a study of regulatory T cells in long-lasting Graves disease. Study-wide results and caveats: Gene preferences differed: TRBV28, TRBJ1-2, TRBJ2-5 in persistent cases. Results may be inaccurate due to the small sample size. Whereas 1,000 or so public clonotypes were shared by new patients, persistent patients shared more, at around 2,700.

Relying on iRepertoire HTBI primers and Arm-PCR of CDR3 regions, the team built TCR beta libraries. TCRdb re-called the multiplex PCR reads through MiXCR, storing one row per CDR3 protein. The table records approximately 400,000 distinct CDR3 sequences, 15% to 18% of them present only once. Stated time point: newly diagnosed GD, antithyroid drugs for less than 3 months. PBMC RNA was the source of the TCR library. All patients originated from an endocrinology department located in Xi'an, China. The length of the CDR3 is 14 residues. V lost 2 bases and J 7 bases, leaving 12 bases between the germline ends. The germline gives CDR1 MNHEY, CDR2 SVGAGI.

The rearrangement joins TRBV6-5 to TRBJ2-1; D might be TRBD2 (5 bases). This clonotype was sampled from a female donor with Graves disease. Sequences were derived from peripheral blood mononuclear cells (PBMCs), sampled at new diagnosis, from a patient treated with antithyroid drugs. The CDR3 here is CASSYQLGGNEQFF. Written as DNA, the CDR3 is TGTGCCAGCAGTTACCAGCTAGGCGGGAATGAGCAGTTCTTC.